Listed here are 28 T cell receptor beta chains from one sample, sequenced in a study of T cell repertoires in cytomegalovirus infection. TCRdb re-called the reads with MiXCR, one entry per CDR3 protein. The table includes a few hundred thousand distinct CDR3 sequences, under 45% detected once. Their antigens are not known. Sequencing used cultured PBMCs, obtained from culture after CMV antigen stimulation. The receptor set was obtained from a human donor in good health (CMV status not recorded). Some clones in this sample may be carry-over from other donors' samples.

The genes are TRBV7-6 and TRBJ2-1; 11 bases agree with TRBD2. Unmatched junction bases numbered 5, after V lost 1 base and J lost 6 bases. Germline V gene sequence: CDR1 SGHVS, CDR2 FNYEAQ. The CDR3 is 16 residues long. The DNA of the CDR3 is TGTGCCAGCAGCTTAGTGGTAGCGGGGGGGATCAATGAGCAGTTCTTC. Residues: CASSLVVAGGINEQFF.

In this sample, this clonotype turned up a few times. J is TRBJ2-7 and V is TRBV7-7; 8 nucleotides line up with TRBD2. The CDR3 loop spans 14 amino acids. The V gene end was trimmed by 5 bases and the J gene end by 5 bases; junction bases not matched to a gene: 8. Germline V CDR1 and CDR2: SSHAT, FNYEAQ (reference sequence). The CDR3 reads CASSPSAGANEQYF. In nucleotides, the CDR3 is TGTGCCAGCAGCCCATCAGCGGGAGCAAACGAGCAGTACTTC.

The chain has TRBV5-4 and TRBJ2-3; D call uncertain. Trimming removed 4 bases from V and 6 bases from J, with 24 bases in between. Germline CDR1 SGHNT, CDR2 YYREEE (reference sequence). CDR3 length equals 17 residues. The DNA of the CDR3 is TGTGCCAGCAGCCCAAAGACCGCTATCGCATTGGGCGATACGCAGTATTTT. Protein: CASSPKTAIALGDTQYF.

This clonotype was detected only a few times. The V call is TRBV7-6, the J call TRBJ2-3; tentatively, D is TRBD1 or TRBD2 (5 bases each). V lost 5 bases and J 0 bases, leaving 12 bases between the germline ends. Germline V lookup: CDR1 SGHVS, CDR2 FNYEAQ. The CDR3 runs 15 residues. CDR3 DNA sequence: TGTGCCAGCAGCCCAACGGGGCCTAGCACAGATACGCAGTATTTT. Translation gives CASSPTGPSTDTQYF. Full variable domain (remainder filled in from reference TRBV7-6 and TRBJ2-3): GAGVSQSPRYKVTKRGQDVALRCDPISGHVSLYWYRQALGQGPEFLTYFNYEAQQDKSGLPNDRFSAERPEGSISTLTIQRTEQRDSAMYRCASSPTGPSTDTQYFGPGTRLTVL.

This clonotype was recorded at least ten times. The chain carries TRBV7-8 and TRBJ2-2; D gene uncertain. Germline CDR1 is SGHVS and CDR2 is FQNEAQ. CDR3 length: 15 residues. The V end was cut by 0 bases, the J end by 4 bases, with 9 bases between. The CDR3 reads CASSLAISVTGELFF. The CDR3 DNA reads as TGTGCCAGCAGCTTAGCTATTTCAGTCACCGGGGAGCTGTTTTTT.

The J gene is TRBJ2-7, the V gene TRBV12-3 or TRBV12-4; 7 nucleotides agree with TRBD2. The CDR3 has 13 amino acids. Trimming took 5 bases from V and 5 from J; bases not matched to a gene: 6. This CDR3 reads CASSRGTKDEQYF. DNA for the CDR3: TGTGCCAGCAGTCGCGGGACTAAGGACGAGCAGTACTTC.

The chain combines TRBV20-1 with TRBJ2-1, with D tentatively TRBD1 (6 bases). Trimming pared 0 bases from V and 5 bases from J, leaving 14 bases between. CDR3 size: 15 residues. Per germline, CDR1 DFQATT and CDR2 SNEGSKA (reference sequence). Here the CDR3 DNA reads TGCAGTGCTAGAGATGGGGGCTTGAGTAACAATGAGCAGTTCTTC. Residues: CSARDGGLSNNEQFF.

A few counts support this clonotype. The chain has TRBV7-8 and TRBJ1-1, with D perhaps TRBD1 (5 bases). CDR3 length equals 13 residues. CDR1 is SGHVS and CDR2 is FQNEAQ in the germline V gene. V lost 5 bases and J 3 bases, leaving 10 bases between the germline ends. CDR3 bases: TGTGCCAGCAGCCTGATACAGGACACTGAAGCTTTCTTT. Translating gives CASSLIQDTEAFF.

V and J are TRBV11-2 and TRBJ2-3, with a possible D match to TRBD2 (5 bases). V lost 0 bases and J 0 bases, leaving 13 bases between the germline ends. The V gene's germline CDR1 is SGHAT and CDR2 FQNNGV. The CDR3 consists of 17 residues. CDR3 in amino acids: CASSLEVGAVSTDTQYF. The CDR3 region has the DNA TGTGCCAGCAGCTTAGAGGTAGGAGCGGTCAGCACAGATACGCAGTATTTT.

The V and J genes are TRBV29-1 and TRBJ2-5, with 13 nucleotides matching TRBD2. This CDR3 has 14 amino acids. With V trimmed by 8 bases and J by 4 bases, 7 bases remained unmatched. Germline V gene data show CDR1 as SQVTM and CDR2 as ANQGSEA. The DNA for the CDR3 is TGCAGCTGTGTGTGGACTAGCGGGGGAGAGACCCAGTACTTC. It translates to CSCVWTSGGETQYF.

The J gene is TRBJ2-7, the V gene TRBV7-8, with TRBD1 identical over 11 bases. This CDR3 has 18 residues. Germline values: CDR1 SGHVS, CDR2 FQNEAQ. V lost 2 bases to trimming and J lost 4 bases; unmatched junction nucleotides: 13. CDR3 protein: CASSLLTAIGQGAYEQYF. The CDR3 DNA follows: TGTGCCAGCAGCTTACTAACGGCAATAGGACAGGGGGCGTACGAGCAGTACTTC.

The chain is built from TRBV12-3 or TRBV12-4 and TRBJ2-6; D is ambiguous. The CDR3 length is 14 residues. The germline V and J ends were trimmed by 6 bases and 1 base, with 7 bases remaining between them. The CDR3 sequence: CASSRYSGANVLTF. The CDR3 coding sequence is TGTGCCAGCAGCCGGTATTCTGGGGCCAACGTCCTGACTTTC.

This clonotype has a handful of counts. This rearrangement joins TRBV6-1 to TRBJ1-2; D gene unclear. Germline V gene data show CDR1 as MNHNS and CDR2 as SASEGT. This CDR3 has 15 residues. V was pared by 4 bases and J by 3 bases, with 15 bases between. The CDR3 coding sequence is TGTGCCAGCAGTGCCGTCATGTCTGGTGACTATGGCTACACCTTC. Amino acid sequence: CASSAVMSGDYGYTF.

The chain joins TRBV10-3 to TRBJ2-3; possible D gene TRBD2, 5 bases. The V gene's germline CDR1 is ENHRY and CDR2 SYGVKD. The CDR3 covers 14 residues. V lost 3 bases, J lost 2 bases, and 9 bases lay in between. Written as DNA, the CDR3 is TGTGCCATCAGTGAACGGGGTAACACAGATACGCAGTATTTT. It yields the protein CAISERGNTDTQYF.

This clonotype came up a few times. This chain links TRBV19 with TRBJ1-2; D possibly corresponds to TRBD1 (5 bases). The CDR3 extends over 13 amino acids. Trimming pared 8 bases from V and 8 bases from J, leaving 18 bases between. Germline V gene data show CDR1 as LNHDA and CDR2 as SQIVND (reference sequence). CDR3 loop: CASSLGLGDGYTF. In DNA form, the CDR3 reads TGTGCCAGTTCCCTGGGCCTAGGGGACGGCTACACCTTC.

The chain has TRBV9 and TRBJ2-1; TRBD2 matches 8 bases. Germline CDR1 reads SGDLS; CDR2 reads YYNGEE. The CDR3 sequence is 13 residues long. V shed 9 bases, J shed 6 bases, and the junction held 8 bases outside the gene matches. The CDR3 DNA is TGTGCCACCGGGAGGGGGGCTAGCAATGAGCAGTTCTTC. It specifies CATGRGASNEQFF.

This clonotype was detected a few times. The gene calls are TRBV12-3 or TRBV12-4 and TRBJ2-2; 9 bases match TRBD1. The ends lost 5 bases at V and 5 bases at J; junction bases unmatched: 15. This CDR3 is 18 amino acids long. The CDR3 spells CASSADRDREGKTGELFF. CDR3 nucleotides: TGTGCCAGCAGTGCGGACCGGGACAGGGAAGGAAAAACCGGGGAGCTGTTTTTT.

The V and J genes are TRBV7-6 and TRBJ1-2; 7 bases fit TRBD1. This CDR3 comprises 14 residues. V was clipped by 7 bases and J by 8 bases; unmatched bases: 13. Germline CDR1 reads SGHVS; CDR2 reads FNYEAQ. The CDR3 bases are TGTGCCAGCAAGCCCAGGGGGAGTGGAGGCGGCTACACCTTC. This translates into CASKPRGSGGGYTF. Drawing the rest from reference TRBV7-6 and TRBJ1-2, the complete variable domain is GAGVSQSPRYKVTKRGQDVALRCDPISGHVSLYWYRQALGQGPEFLTYFNYEAQQDKSGLPNDRFSAERPEGSISTLTIQRTEQRDSAMYRCASKPRGSGGGYTFGSGTRLTVV.

The chain recombines TRBV12-3 or TRBV12-4 with TRBJ1-2, with D tentatively TRBD1 (6 bases). CDR3 length equals 13 residues. Trimming stripped 6 bases from V and 8 bases from J, with 16 bases between. CDR3 amino acids: CASSTRGENGYTF. CDR3 nucleotides: TGTGCCAGCAGCACCAGGGGAGAAAACGGCTACACCTTC.

This clonotype was picked up a small number of times. The gene calls are TRBV5-1 and TRBJ1-1; D gene unclear. CDR1 and CDR2 from the germline V gene are SGHRS and YFSETQ. V was shortened by 0 bases and J by 7 bases, with 10 bases between the two germline ends. The CDR3 spans 13 residues. The CDR3 bases are TGCGCCAGCAGCTTGGTACCTCGTGGTGAAGCTTTCTTT. It yields the protein CASSLVPRGEAFF.

The sample holds a few counts of this clonotype. The chain links TRBV7-8 to TRBJ1-3; 7 nucleotides align to TRBD1. The length of the CDR3 is 15 residues. The trim removed 4 bases at V and 3 bases at J, leaving 6 bases unmatched. Per the germline V gene, CDR1 is SGHVS and CDR2 is FQNEAQ. The CDR3 sequence: CASSSGGTVGNTIYF. The CDR3 DNA reads as TGTGCCAGCAGCTCCGGAGGGACAGTTGGAAACACCATATATTTT.

The J gene is TRBJ1-5, the V gene TRBV12-3 or TRBV12-4; tentative D call: TRBD1 (6 bases). V was pared by 6 bases and J by 6 bases, with 12 bases between. This CDR3 is 13 amino acids long. This chain's CDR3 is CASRVGGVQPQHF. CDR3 bases: TGTGCCAGCAGGGTGGGGGGCGTTCAGCCCCAGCATTTT.

The chain uses TRBV2 and TRBJ2-5; 9 nucleotides agree with TRBD2. J lost 5 bases, V lost 8 bases, and 12 bases had no gene match. Germline CDR1 reads SNHLY; CDR2 reads FYNNEI. The CDR3 has 15 residues. The CDR3 is CASGGGGAFMETQYF. In DNA, the CDR3 is TGTGCCAGCGGAGGCGGGGGGGCTTTTATGGAGACCCAGTACTTC.

The chain carries TRBV7-2 and TRBJ2-2; D possibly corresponds to TRBD1 (6 bases). The germline gives CDR1 SGHTA, CDR2 FQGNSA. CDR3 length: 14 residues. V was cut by 5 bases and J by 7 bases, with 14 bases left in between. Here the CDR3 reads CASSTHRVIGELFF. The CDR3 DNA reads as TGTGCCAGCAGCACCCACAGGGTAATCGGGGAGCTGTTTTTT.

The rearrangement joins TRBV7-9 to TRBJ1-4; TRBD1 matches 8 bases. This CDR3 comprises 15 residues. Germline V gives CDR1 SEHNR, CDR2 FQNEAQ (reference sequence). With 5 bases clipped from V and 3 bases from J, the junction kept 5 bases outside the gene matches. This CDR3 reads CASSTQGAANEKLFF. CDR3 DNA sequence: TGTGCCAGCAGCACCCAGGGGGCGGCTAATGAAAAACTGTTTTTT.

This clonotype was counted only a few times. CDR3 protein: CASSPWGAAQPQHF. The CDR3 DNA is TGTGCCAGCAGCCCTTGGGGGGCTGCCCAGCCCCAGCATTTT. The chain combines TRBV7-9 with TRBJ1-5, with a tentative D call TRBD1 (6 bases). This CDR3 region has 14 residues. Germline V CDR1 and CDR2: SEHNR, FQNEAQ (reference sequence). V was cut by 5 bases and J by 7 bases, with 15 bases left in between.

The sample holds a few counts of this clonotype. The chain is built from TRBV7-2 and TRBJ1-3; D gene uncertain. V was clipped by 8 bases and J by 8 bases, with 7 bases between them. The CDR3 spans 10 residues. In germline, CDR1 is SGHTA, CDR2 FQGNSA. The DNA for the CDR3 is TGTGCCAGCGCTAGAGACACCATATATTTT. Protein product: CASARDTIYF.

This clonotype has just a few counts. The chain recombines TRBV6-2 or TRBV6-3 with TRBJ2-7, with D possibly being TRBD2 (6 bases). The CDR3 is 16 amino acids. The V and J ends lost 6 bases and 2 bases respectively, with 20 bases between them. Per germline, CDR1 MNHEY and CDR2 SVGEGT. The CDR3 DNA sequence: TGTGCCAGCAGCTCCCTCTGGGGGGACCAAACCTACGAGCAGTACTTC. This codes for CASSSLWGDQTYEQYF.